These T cell receptor beta chains were read from a single sample in a study of OX40 agonist ivuxolimab in advanced cancers. Using immunoSEQ multiplex PCR, the repertoire was profiled, and TCRdb retains in-frame clones only, with some absent. Of 20,000 to 30,000 clones in the sample, approximately 86% were seen once. The material was CD4+ or CD8+ T cells sorted from blood, obtained in a trial of the OX40 agonist ivuxolimab. The receptors were gathered from an adult with an advanced solid tumor such as melanoma, head and neck, liver or kidney cancer. CDR3s include the opening cysteine and the closing phenylalanine or tryptophan. A D gene is named only where the DNA matches it firmly.

TRBV6-1,NA,CASRKYYEQYF
TRBV7-4,NA,CASSRRLQGCYTEAFF
TRBV10-3,NA,CAITLKQGTEAFF
TRBV4-2,NA,CASSQDLGGTYNEQFF
TRBV5-4,TRBD1,CASSLSPGTGDEQFF
TRBV13,NA,CASSPQNSPLHF
TRBV28,NA,CASSSSGRDEKLFF
TRBV4-3,TRBD1,CASSQEGGRGPDTEAFF
TRBV28,NA,CASSLQGREQYF
TRBV7-9,TRBD1,CASSLGQGVSYGYTF
TRBV7-9,TRBD2,CASSPPLDTSAGAQYF
TRBV5-1,NA,CASTNQETQYF
TRBV6-1,NA,CASSEGRTNYGYTF
TRBV7-9,TRBD1,CASRRTGAYGYTF
TRBV7-2,TRBD2,CASSFRPAGGSSGELFF
TRBV27,NA,CASSLFQGAYEQYF
TRBV4-1,NA,CASSQAAARGTTNTGELFF